The T cell receptor beta chain under discussion was sequenced for a study of patients and donors after allogeneic stem cell transplantation. MiXCR, run by TCRdb on the RT-PCR reads, gives a single entry per CDR3 protein. The sample has roughly 200,000 distinct CDR3 sequences, over 30% seen once; the top ten hold approximately 10%. The ends were cut back, 1 base at V and 8 bases at J, with 9 bases in the middle. Looked up from germline, CDR1 is MGHRA and CDR2 is YSYEKL. The CDR3 is made up of 14 amino acids. The source of this sequence is a human donor who was either an allogeneic HSCT recipient or a stem cell or donor lymphocyte infusion donor (not recorded which). It is not recorded whose cells these are; they may come from a transplant donor. The rearrangement links TRBV4-1 to TRBJ1-6; D gene uncertain. Sequencing was performed on blood, either unsorted or a sorted T cell fraction (not recorded which). Written as DNA, the CDR3 is TGCGCCAGCAGCCAAGGGGTGGTGGATTCACCCCTCCACTTT. Translation gives CASSQGVVDSPLHF.